Below are 5 T cell receptor beta chains sequenced from a single sample in a study of T cells in Graves' hyperthyroidism and ophthalmopathy. The TCR beta CDR3 regions underwent amplification using RNA transcripts as the source. Researchers ran a first-round RT-PCR on the TCR CDR3 using the HTBI primer set. From the multiplex PCR reads, TCRdb called clonotypes with MiXCR, one entry per CDR3 protein. Of fewer than 700,000 distinct CDR3 sequences in the sample, roughly 17% were seen once. Sample: blood. The receptors come from a woman in her twenties or thirties with Graves' hyperthyroidism.

The chain uses TRBV5-1 and TRBJ1-1, with 9 bases fitting TRBD1. The CDR3 has 15 residues. Germline assignment: CDR1 SGHRS and CDR2 YFSETQ. V gave up 4 bases and J gave up 6 bases; unmatched junction bases: 10. CDR3 residues: CASSTGQGGKAEAFF. The CDR3 DNA is TGCGCCAGCAGCACGGGACAGGGAGGGAAGGCTGAAGCTTTCTTT.

Ten or more counts support this clonotype. The rearrangement uses TRBV20-1 and TRBJ2-1; TRBD2 aligns across 8 bases. The CDR3 length is 17 residues. V shed 6 bases, J shed 0 bases, and the junction held 13 bases outside the gene matches. The germline CDR1 and CDR2 sequences are DFQATT and SNEGSKA (reference sequence). Written as DNA, the CDR3 is TGCAGTGCCCAGATGGCGGGAGGCCTCCGCTCCTACAATGAGCAGTTCTTC. Residues: CSAQMAGGLRSYNEQFF.

The chain employs TRBV19 and TRBJ2-1; TRBD2 matches 13 bases. The V segment lost 7 bases and the J segment 5 bases; nucleotides outside the gene matches: 8. Germline assignment: CDR1 LNHDA and CDR2 SQIVND (reference sequence). This CDR3 contains 16 residues. The CDR3 sequence is CASTRLGTSGNNEQFF. The CDR3, as DNA: TGTGCCAGTACCAGACTCGGGACTAGCGGGAACAATGAGCAGTTCTTC.

This clonotype appeared a few times. The chain employs TRBV5-6 and TRBJ2-5, with 7 bases aligning to TRBD2. The trim removed 2 bases at V and 4 bases at J, leaving 5 bases unmatched. This CDR3 spans 14 amino acids. The germline CDR1 and CDR2 sequences are SGHDT and YYEEEE. CDR3 region: CASSLITGGETQYF. Written as DNA, the CDR3 is TGTGCCAGCAGCTTAATTACGGGGGGAGAGACCCAGTACTTC.

This clonotype was seen many times. This CDR3 is CASRSEGAAAEAFF. The CDR3 DNA reads as TGTGCCAGCAGGAGTGAGGGGGCTGCCGCTGAAGCTTTCTTT. The V call is TRBV6-1, the J call TRBJ1-1; 7 nucleotides agree with TRBD1. The CDR3 is 14 amino acids. CDR1 MNHNS and CDR2 SASEGT come from the germline V gene. Germline trimming cut 6 bases from V and 6 bases from J; bases unmatched to any gene: 10.